These 3 T cell receptor beta chains share one sample of origin, sequenced in a study of blood T cell repertoires in COVID-19. The repertoire was sequenced with immunoSEQ multiplex PCR; TCRdb's copy has only in-frame clones and lacks some. Among about 110,000 clones listed, less than 85% were seen once. Sequenced: peripheral blood. The receptors originated from a woman in her fifties or sixties with acute or convalescent COVID-19.

This sequence joins TRBV10-3 and TRBJ2-2; TRBD1 matches 11 bases. The CDR3 is made up of 15 amino acids. Germline CDR1 is ENHRY and CDR2 is SYGVKD. Losses at the gene ends were 4 bases for V and 6 bases for J; bases not matched to a gene: 4. The CDR3 nucleotides are TGTGCCATCAGTGCGGGACAGGGGGGGTCCGGGGAGCTGTTTTTT. This encodes CAISAGQGGSGELFF.

The chain employs TRBV5-6 and TRBJ1-5; no firm D call. The CDR3 length is 13 residues. V was pared by 4 bases and J by 9 bases, with 14 bases between. Germline V gives CDR1 SGHDT, CDR2 YYEEEE. CDR3 sequence (DNA): TGTGCCAGCAGCAAAACGGCGGCCGGGCCCCAGCATTTT. Its protein product is CASSKTAAGPQHF.

The J gene is TRBJ2-3, the V gene TRBV15; 11 bases align to TRBD2. CDR1 is LNHNV and CDR2 is YYDKDF in the germline V gene (reference sequence). V was pared by 5 bases and J by 4 bases, with 8 bases of the junction left unmatched. This CDR3 has 16 amino acids. The CDR3 DNA sequence: TGTGCCACCAGCGACACTAGCGGGAGAGGGGCAGATACGCAGTATTTT. Amino acid sequence: CATSDTSGRGADTQYF.